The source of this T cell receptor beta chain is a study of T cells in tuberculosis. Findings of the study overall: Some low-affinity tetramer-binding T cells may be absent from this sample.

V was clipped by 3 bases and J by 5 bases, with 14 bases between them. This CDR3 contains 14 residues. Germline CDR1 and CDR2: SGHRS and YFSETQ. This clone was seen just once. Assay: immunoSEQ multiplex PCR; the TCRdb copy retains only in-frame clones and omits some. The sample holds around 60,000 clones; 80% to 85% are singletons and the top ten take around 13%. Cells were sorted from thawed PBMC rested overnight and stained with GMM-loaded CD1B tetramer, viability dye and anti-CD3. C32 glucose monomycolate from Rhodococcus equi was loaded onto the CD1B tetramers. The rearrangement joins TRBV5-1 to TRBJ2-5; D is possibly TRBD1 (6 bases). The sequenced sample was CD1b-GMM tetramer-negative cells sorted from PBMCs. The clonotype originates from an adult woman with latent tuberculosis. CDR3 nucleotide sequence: TGCGCCAGCAGCTCCTCTACAGGGAGTGAGACCCAGTACTTC. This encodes CASSSSTGSETQYF.